This TCR beta chain was recovered during a study of chemoradiotherapy in HPV16-positive cancers. Study in general: Two HPV16-positive patients' cells yielded candidate HPV-specific clones and common motifs.

V was clipped by 10 bases and J by 7 bases, with 11 bases between them. The CDR3 length is 12 residues. Germline CDR1 reads MNHEY; CDR2 reads SVGAGI. Only in-frame clones appear in the TCRdb table, and some are missing; sequencing was by immunoSEQ multiplex PCR. The table lists 25,000 to 30,000 clones, approximately 90% of them singletons. The receptor's source is a human donor with HPV-associated anogenital cancer. The sequences come from blood, collected from a patient who underwent chemoradiotherapy. J is TRBJ1-6 and V is TRBV6-5; D is possibly TRBD1 (6 bases). Here the CDR3 DNA reads TGTGCCACAGGGGCAGGGAATTCACCCCTCCACTTT. This sequence encodes CATGAGNSPLHF.